This TCR beta chain was identified in a study of graft-versus-host responses after intestinal transplantation. The overall study: Each patient got anti-thymocyte globulin induction, then tacrolimus and steroids for about 3 years.

Study-wide results and limits: GvH clones were found in recipient marrow; some appeared first in ileum or blood. Those patients showing graft-donor T cell macrochimerism displayed high graft-versus-host to host-versus-graft clonal ratios in allografts.

With respect to this clone: As yet, its antigen is unknown.

The germline V gene has CDR1 MNHNS and CDR2 SASEGT. Trimming pared 8 bases from V and 2 bases from J, leaving 13 bases between. This CDR3 spans 13 amino acids. Here immunoSEQ multiplex PCR was the method, and the copy in TCRdb shows in-frame clones only, minus some. The sample contains about 77,000 clones, approximately 92% of which appear only once. The TCR comes from a human patient who received an intestinal transplant, so some T cells may come from the graft donor. Sequencing used PBMCs, obtained 98 days after intestinal transplantation. The genes are TRBV6-1 and TRBJ2-7, with D maybe TRBD1 (5 bases). In DNA, the CDR3 is TGTGCCAGCGCACCTGACAGAGCCTACGAGCAGTACTTC. Its translation is CASAPDRAYEQYF.